Reported below is one TCR beta chain. Method: immunoSEQ multiplex PCR; TCRdb's copy keeps in-frame clones and lacks some. Of 35,000 to 50,000 clones in the sample, around nine tenths are singletons; the top ten hold roughly 0.9%. This specimen belongs to a study of T cell changes during pregnancy in multiple sclerosis. The CDR3 contains 18 residues. J lost 6 bases, V lost 3 bases, and 14 bases had no gene match. Germline CDR1 LNHDA, CDR2 SQIVND (reference sequence). This sequence originates from a female donor with multiple sclerosis, enrolled in a pregnancy study. The chain is built from TRBV19 and TRBJ1-1, with 12 positions matching TRBD1. The sequenced sample was CD4+ T cells from peripheral blood mononuclear cells, obtained after pregnancy. The DNA of the CDR3 is TGTGCCAGTAGTATGGGGCCGGGACAGGGGGCTGGGAGGTCTGAAGCTTTCTTT. Amino acids: CASSMGPGQGAGRSEAFF.